This is a list of T cell receptor beta chains from one sample in a study of T cell responses to AZD1222 COVID-19 vaccine. Clones were sequenced by immunoSEQ multiplex PCR, and TCRdb holds only the in-frame ones, with some missing. The top ten hold 2.5% to 3.5% of the sample, which has 120,000 to 150,000 clones, more than 85% seen once. This specimen was peripheral blood, taken on day 0 of AZD1222 vaccination. The receptors originated from an adult in good health. Each CDR3 is given with its conserved first and last residue. D genes are given only for firm matches. Rows may omit the clone size; those that give it use once, few, many or a size class.

V: TRBV7-3; J: TRBJ2-2; size: .; D: TRBD2; DNA: TGTGCCAGCAGCCCGACTAGCGCCACCGGGGAGCTGTTTTTT; CDR3: CASSPTSATGELFF
V: TRBV21-1; J: TRBJ2-7; size: .; D: .; DNA: TGTGCCAGCAGCAAATTCGGCGAGCAGTACTTC; CDR3: CASSKFGEQYF
V: TRBV19; J: TRBJ2-1; size: .; D: .; DNA: TGTGCCAGTAGTATCTTTAGCCACAATGAGCAGTTCTTC; CDR3: CASSIFSHNEQFF
V: TRBV4-1; J: TRBJ1-1; size: once; D: .; DNA: TGCGCCAGCAGCCAGGAAGGGATCATGAACACTGAAGCTTTCTTT; CDR3: CASSQEGIMNTEAFF
V: TRBV28; J: TRBJ1-2; size: .; D: .; DNA: TGTGCCAGCAGGATCAGGGGAGGGGTCTATGGCTACACCTTC; CDR3: CASRIRGGVYGYTF
V: TRBV6-5; J: TRBJ1-2; size: .; D: .; DNA: TGTGCCAGCAGGCCGGGATTTACCTATGGCTACACCTTC; CDR3: CASRPGFTYGYTF
V: TRBV7-9; J: TRBJ2-7; size: .; D: .; DNA: TGTGCCAGCAGCATCTCCGGGGCCCCCTACGAGCAGTACTTC; CDR3: CASSISGAPYEQYF
V: TRBV7-8; J: TRBJ1-5; size: .; D: .; DNA: TGTGCCAGCAGCTCAGGCAGCAATCAGCCCCAGCATTTT; CDR3: CASSSGSNQPQHF
V: TRBV19; J: TRBJ2-3; size: .; D: .; DNA: TGTGCCAGTAGTCCCAGGACGGGTGCAGATACGCAGTATTTT; CDR3: CASSPRTGADTQYF
V: TRBV11-3; J: TRBJ2-3; size: .; D: .; DNA: TGTGCCAGCAGCGCAGTCTGGGGTACGCAGTATTTT; CDR3: CASSAVWGTQYF
V: TRBV7-3; J: TRBJ1-1; size: .; D: TRBD1; DNA: TGTGCCAGCGCCGCGGGGACAGGCATAAAAGCTTTCTTT; CDR3: CASAAGTGIKAFF
V: TRBV5-1; J: TRBJ1-5; size: once; D: TRBD1; DNA: TGCGCCAGCAGCCCGGGACAGGGGAAGCAGCCCCAGCATTTT; CDR3: CASSPGQGKQPQHF
V: TRBV6-1; J: TRBJ2-3; size: .; D: .; DNA: TGTGCCAGCAGTGTGAGCGGAAAGGGGGTGGGCACAGATACGCAGTATTTT; CDR3: CASSVSGKGVGTDTQYF
V: TRBV19; J: TRBJ2-1; size: .; D: .; DNA: TGTGCCAGTAGTATTAGTCTAGCCAATGAGCAGTTCTTC; CDR3: CASSISLANEQFF
V: TRBV29-1; J: TRBJ1-1; size: .; D: .; DNA: TGCAGCGTCTTGGGGGGCACTGAAGCTTTCTTT; CDR3: CSVLGGTEAFF
V: TRBV9; J: TRBJ1-3; size: once; D: TRBD1; DNA: TGTGCCAGCAGCCTACGACAGGGGAGTTCTGGAAACACCATATATTTT; CDR3: CASSLRQGSSGNTIYF
V: TRBV5-1; J: TRBJ1-6; size: .; D: .; DNA: TGCGCCAGCAGCTTGGTAGGGGGAAATTCACCCCTCCACTTT; CDR3: CASSLVGGNSPLHF
V: TRBV14; J: TRBJ2-5; size: .; D: .; DNA: TGTGCCAGCAGCCGAGCGACACAAGAGACCCAGTACTTC; CDR3: CASSRATQETQYF
V: TRBV28; J: TRBJ1-2; size: .; D: .; DNA: TGTGCCAGCAGTTTAGTACAGGTGGCCTATGGCTACACCTTC; CDR3: CASSLVQVAYGYTF
V: TRBV28; J: TRBJ2-5; size: .; D: TRBD2; DNA: TGTGCCAGCAGTTTAGGGTCAGCGGGAGAGGAGACCCAGTACTTC; CDR3: CASSLGSAGEETQYF
V: TRBV7-3; J: TRBJ2-2; size: .; D: TRBD1; DNA: TGTGCCAGCAGCGAAACAGGGGAAACCGGGGAGCTGTTTTTT; CDR3: CASSETGETGELFF
V: TRBV7-3; J: TRBJ2-7; size: .; D: .; DNA: TGTGCCAGCAGCCCCCGAGGGGGGGCTGCCTACGAGCAGTACTTC; CDR3: CASSPRGGAAYEQYF
V: TRBV23-1; J: TRBJ1-3; size: .; D: TRBD1; DNA: TGCGCCAGCAGTCAATCAAGGGGGACAGGTAGCTCTGGAAACACCATATATTTT; CDR3: CASSQSRGTGSSGNTIYF
V: TRBV7-9; J: TRBJ1-2; size: .; D: TRBD1; DNA: TGTGCCAGCAGCTTAGGGGAGACAGGGGGCGATGGCTACACCTTC; CDR3: CASSLGETGGDGYTF
V: TRBV4-1; J: TRBJ2-4; size: .; D: .; DNA: TGCGCCAGCAGCCAAGAGAAATTTTTCTACATTCAGTACTTC; CDR3: CASSQEKFFYIQYF
V: TRBV23-1; J: TRBJ2-7; size: .; D: TRBD2; DNA: TGCGCCAGCACCCCCTGCGGGGGGATCTACGAGCAGTACTTC; CDR3: CASTPCGGIYEQYF
V: TRBV7-3; J: TRBJ2-6; size: .; D: .; DNA: TGTGCCAGCAGCTTAGGGAGCTCTGGGGCCAACGTCCTGACTTTC; CDR3: CASSLGSSGANVLTF
V: TRBV11-3; J: TRBJ2-5; size: .; D: .; DNA: TGTGCCAGCAGCCACCCAGCAAACAAGAAGACCCAGTACTTC; CDR3: CASSHPANKKTQYF
V: TRBV10-3; J: TRBJ1-5; size: .; D: .; DNA: TGTGCCATCAGGATGGACAGCGCCAGCAATCAGCCCCAGCATTTT; CDR3: CAIRMDSASNQPQHF
V: TRBV18; J: TRBJ2-1; size: .; D: .; DNA: TGTGCCAGCTCACCCCTGACAGGAAAATACAATGAGCAGTTCTTC; CDR3: CASSPLTGKYNEQFF
V: TRBV6-1; J: TRBJ2-1; size: once; D: .; DNA: TGTGCCAGCAGTGAAAGGACCTTCCCGTTGAATGAGCAGTTCTTC; CDR3: CASSERTFPLNEQFF
V: TRBV27; J: TRBJ2-7; size: .; D: .; DNA: TGTGCCAGCAGTTTTCGGGGTTGGGACGAGCAGTACTTC; CDR3: CASSFRGWDEQYF
V: TRBV20-1; J: TRBJ2-7; size: .; D: TRBD2; DNA: TGCAGTGCTAGTAGACTAGCGGATTCCTACGAGCAGTACTTC; CDR3: CSASRLADSYEQYF
V: TRBV4-3; J: TRBJ2-3; size: once; D: TRBD2; DNA: TGCGCCAGCAGCCAAGGAGCGGGGGAATCCACAGATACGCAGTATTTT; CDR3: CASSQGAGESTDTQYF
V: TRBV6-5; J: TRBJ2-7; size: .; D: TRBD2; DNA: TGTGCCAGTAGCGGGGGGGGCTACGAGCAGTACTTC; CDR3: CASSGGGYEQYF
V: TRBV28; J: TRBJ2-7; size: .; D: .; DNA: TGTGCCAGCAGGGGGGGACAGAGGTACGAGCAGTACTTC; CDR3: CASRGGQRYEQYF
V: TRBV9; J: TRBJ1-3; size: .; D: .; DNA: TGTGCCAGCAGCGTAGAAGATGACGGAAACACCATATATTTT; CDR3: CASSVEDDGNTIYF
V: TRBV12-3/TRBV12-4; J: TRBJ2-5; size: .; D: .; DNA: TGTGCCAGCAGTTTTCGAGAGACCCAGTACTTC; CDR3: CASSFRETQYF
V: TRBV5-1; J: TRBJ2-5; size: once; D: TRBD1; DNA: TGCGCCAGCAGCAGGGGACAGGGAAAAGAGACCCAGTACTTC; CDR3: CASSRGQGKETQYF
V: TRBV3-1/TRBV3-2; J: TRBJ1-6; size: .; D: .; DNA: TGTGCCAGCAGCCAAGAGCCGGGAATAGGATCACCCCTCCACTTT; CDR3: CASSQEPGIGSPLHF
V: TRBV3-1/TRBV3-2; J: TRBJ2-2; size: once; D: .; DNA: TGTGCCAGCAGCTCGAAGCATGGCTTGTTGCCCTCCGGGGAGCTGTTTTTT; CDR3: CASSSKHGLLPSGELFF